This TCR beta chain was documented in a study of OX40 agonist ivuxolimab in advanced cancers. As for the study more broadly: The costimulatory receptor OX40 (CD134) was targeted by ivuxolimab, a fully human IgG2 agonistic monoclonal antibody. Intravenous ivuxolimab was administered to patients every 2 weeks at six dose levels: 0.01, 0.1, 0.3, 1.5, 3 and 10 mg/kg. Of the 50 or so patients in dose escalation, about 20 had hepatocellular carcinoma, some 15 had melanoma, 9 had renal cell carcinoma and 9 had head and neck cancer. A male proportion of almost 85% and a mean age of approximately 61 years, ranging from roughly 20 to 80, were recorded for the dose-escalation cohort. Patients were allowed to have had prior anti-PD-1, anti-PD-L1 or anti-CTLA-4 therapy, and more than 35% of the dose-escalation patients had been treated with checkpoint inhibitors. Partial responses occurred in three dose-escalation patients, of whom one had hepatocellular carcinoma and two had cutaneous melanoma. The point of sequencing TCRbeta in the periphery was to test whether ivuxolimab changed TCR sequence diversity and drove clonal T-cell expansion. The paper covers the monotherapy dose-escalation part of the phase I ivuxolimab trial, which included N ≈ 50 patients.

Genomic DNA was isolated from the sorted cells so that the TCRbeta CDR3 region could be sequenced. The immunoSEQ Assay was used for sequencing of TCRbeta CDR3 regions. This is the immuneACCESS table as TCRdb keeps it, with only in-frame sequences that have V and J called. A part of the clones is gone; compared with another copy, unresolved V genes explain less than half, and the rest is unexplained. The sample table lists some 68,000 clones, roughly nine tenths of them with a count of one. Over 2% of the sample rests with the top ten. The trial excluded patients who had a history of autoimmune disease or who were on systemic immunosuppression. In every dose cohort, peripheral blood was drawn for TCR sequencing at baseline, cycle 4 day 1, and cycle 7 day 1. Samples came from an open-label, multicenter, first-in-human phase I dose-escalation trial of ivuxolimab. Adults with locally advanced or metastatic melanoma, renal cell carcinoma, hepatocellular carcinoma or head and neck squamous cell carcinoma were enrolled in the trial. Before TCR sequencing, CD4+ T cells and CD8+ T cells were sorted from peripheral blood as separate populations.

V and J are trimmed by 5 bases and 5 bases, and the gene matches miss 6 bases of the junction. The CDR3 goes from the cysteine to the phenylalanine over 15 residues. Only the CDR3 DNA stays, 45 bases, in frame from base 1. The germline V gene (reference sequence) yields SEHNR for CDR1 and FQNEAQ for CDR2. Concerning this clone itself: No cognate antigen has been identified for it. There are no base qualities to consult, and no much larger clone falls within one base.

Here is what the overall study found, with its caveats: The antigen specificity of the clonally expanded peripheral T cells was not determined. Low levels of normalized T-cell clonal expansion were also seen in some patients who did not respond. At doses of 0.1 to 3.0 mg/kg, clonal expansion of both CD4+ and CD8+ T cells in blood was seen between baseline and week 6. On average, CD8+ T cells showed more expanded clones than CD4+ T cells after ivuxolimab. Partial responders in the 0.1-3.0 mg/kg groups had among the lowest normalized peripheral clonal expansion, especially among CD8+ T cells.

This TCR was sampled from an adult with an advanced solid tumor such as melanoma, head and neck, liver or kidney cancer. The chain is assembled from TRBV7-9 and TRBJ1-6; TRBD1 aligns with 7 central bases. The input for sequencing was CD4+ or CD8+ T cells sorted from blood, taken in a trial of the OX40 agonist ivuxolimab. The CDR3 here reads CASSRQGVNNSPLHF. The sequence in DNA is TGTGCCAGCAGCAGACAGGGCGTTAATAATTCACCCCTCCACTTT.